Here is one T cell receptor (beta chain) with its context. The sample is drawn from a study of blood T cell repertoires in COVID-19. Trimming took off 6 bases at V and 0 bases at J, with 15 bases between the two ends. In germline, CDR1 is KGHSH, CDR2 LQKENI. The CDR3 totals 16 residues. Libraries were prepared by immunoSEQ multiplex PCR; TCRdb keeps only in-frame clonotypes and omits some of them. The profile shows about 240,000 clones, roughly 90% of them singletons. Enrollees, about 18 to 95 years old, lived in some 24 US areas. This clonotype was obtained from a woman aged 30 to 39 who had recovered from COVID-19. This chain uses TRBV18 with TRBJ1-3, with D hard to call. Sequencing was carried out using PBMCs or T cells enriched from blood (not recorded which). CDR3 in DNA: TGTGCCAGCTCCTACGGGAGGGCGAGCTCTGGAAACACCATATATTTT. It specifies CASSYGRASSGNTIYF.